These 2 T cell receptor beta chains were all obtained from the same sample, sequenced in a study of T cell repertoires in cytomegalovirus infection. TCRdb called the reads again in MiXCR, with one record for every CDR3 protein. The sample shows some 900,000 distinct CDR3 sequences, around a third of them seen only once. Their target antigens are unknown. The input for sequencing was cultured CD8+ T cells from PBMCs, taken from culture after CMV antigen stimulation. These TCRs come from a human donor in good health (CMV status not recorded). Some clones in this sample may be carry-over from other donors' samples.

Only a few counts were recorded for this clonotype. The chain's CDR3 is CASRDGQGKNIQYF. CDR3 in DNA: TGTGCCAGTAGGGACGGGCAGGGAAAAAACATTCAGTACTTC. The chain combines TRBV19 with TRBJ2-4; TRBD1 might be the D (5 bases). This CDR3 contains 14 residues. Trimming shortened V by 6 bases and J by 4 bases, and 13 bases separated the two germline ends. Germline CDR1 and CDR2: LNHDA and SQIVND (reference sequence).

As to this clonotype: Being one base from a much bigger clone, this may be a read error. The chain joins TRBV7-2 to TRBJ2-1, with D perhaps matching TRBD1 or TRBD2 (6 bases each). Germline V CDR1 and CDR2: SGHTA, FQGNSA. This CDR3 is 15 amino acids long. The CDR3 here is CAGSLADRLHLEQFF. The CDR3 DNA follows: TGTGCCGGCAGCTTAGCGGACAGACTACATCTTGAGCAGTTCTTC.